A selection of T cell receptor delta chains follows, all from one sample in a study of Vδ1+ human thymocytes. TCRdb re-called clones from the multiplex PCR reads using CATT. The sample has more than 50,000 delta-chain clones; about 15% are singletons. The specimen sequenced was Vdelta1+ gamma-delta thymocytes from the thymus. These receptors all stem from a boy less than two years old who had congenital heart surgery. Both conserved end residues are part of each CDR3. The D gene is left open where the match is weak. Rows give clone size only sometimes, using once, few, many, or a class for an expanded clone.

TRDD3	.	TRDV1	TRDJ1	CALGERTSTGGCFTDKLIF	TGTGCTCTTGGGGAACGGACCAGTACTGGGGGGTGTTTCACCGATAAACTCATCTTT
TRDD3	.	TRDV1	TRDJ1	CALGEPSELGDKARTDKLIF	TGTGCTCTTGGGGAACCTTCCGAACTGGGGGATAAGGCCCGAACCGATAAACTCATCTTT
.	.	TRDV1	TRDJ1	CALGSYPILPLYTDKLIF	TGTGCTCTTGGGTCCTACCCCATCCTACCTTTGTACACCGATAAACTCATCTTT
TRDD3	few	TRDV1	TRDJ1	CALGELWTGGYTDKLIF	TGTGCTCTTGGGGAACTTTGGACTGGGGGATACACCGATAAACTCATCTTT
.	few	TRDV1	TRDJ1	CALGELESPPITDKLIF	TGTGCTCTTGGGGAACTAGAATCCCCGCCGATAACCGATAAACTCATCTTT
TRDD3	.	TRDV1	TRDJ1	CAPVVLKGIRLFDSRGAYWYTDKLIF	TGTGCTCCTGTCGTCCTGAAGGGGATACGCTTGTTCGATAGTAGGGGGGCCTATTGGTACACCGATAAACTCATCTTT
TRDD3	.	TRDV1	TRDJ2	CALDFGGYKDLTAQLFF	TGTGCCCTTGACTTTGGGGGATACAAGGACTTGACAGCACAACTCTTCTTT
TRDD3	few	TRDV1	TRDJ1	CALGEGFPTGGYADKLIF	TGTGCTCTTGGGGAAGGGTTCCCTACTGGGGGATACGCCGATAAACTCATCTTT
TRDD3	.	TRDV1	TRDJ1	CALGEQSYSTGGPRTDKLIF	TGTGCTCTTGGGGAACAATCCTACTCGACTGGGGGACCTCGCACCGATAAACTCATCTTT
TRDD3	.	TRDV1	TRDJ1	CALGVSFPRTGGPTRATDKLIF	TGTGCTCTTGGGGTGTCCTTCCCGCGTACTGGGGGACCCACCCGGGCCACCGATAAACTCATCTTT
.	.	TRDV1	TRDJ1	CALGELSWRVGDHTDKLIF	TGTGCTCTTGGGGAACTCTCGTGGCGGGTCGGGGACCACACCGATAAACTCATCTTT
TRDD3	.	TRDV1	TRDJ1	CALGDGPPITGGYAYTDKLIF	TGTGCTCTTGGGGATGGGCCTCCGATTACTGGGGGATACGCCTACACCGATAAACTCATCTTT
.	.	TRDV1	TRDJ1	CALGDTYVRSDLVYTDKLIF	TGTGCTCTTGGGGATACCTACGTTAGGTCTGATCTGGTGTACACCGATAAACTCATCTTT
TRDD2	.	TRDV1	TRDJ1	CALGEVSYDRITDKLIF	TGTGCTCTTGGGGAAGTTTCCTACGATAGGATAACCGATAAACTCATCTTT
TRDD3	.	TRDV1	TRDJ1	CALGELGYWVDKLIF	TGTGCTCTTGGGGAATTGGGATACTGGGTAGATAAACTCATCTTT
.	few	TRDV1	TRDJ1	CALGKGPSTRRGEDKLIF	TGTGCTCTTGGGAAAGGGCCCTCTACGAGGAGGGGGGAGGATAAACTCATCTTT
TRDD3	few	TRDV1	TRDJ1	CALVPLPWGIPYTDKLIF	TGTGCTCTTGTCCCTCTGCCATGGGGGATACCGTACACCGATAAACTCATCTTT
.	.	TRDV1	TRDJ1	CALGERVPNATGSPVVTDKLIF	TGTGCTCTTGGGGAACGCGTACCGAACGCTACGGGGAGTCCCGTCGTCACCGATAAGCTCATCTTT
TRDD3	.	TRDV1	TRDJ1	CALGEPFSPWGALELTF	TGTGCTCTTGGGGAACCCTTTTCACCCTGGGGGGCCCTAGAACTCACCTTT
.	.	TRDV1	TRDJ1	CALGELDCTDKLIF	TGTGCTCTTGGGGAACTAGACTGTACTGATAAACTCATCTTT
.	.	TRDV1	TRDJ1	CALSTRTSESKGYTDKLIF	TGTGCTCTCTCCACAAGAACTTCCGAGAGTAAAGGGTACACCGATAAACTCATCTTT
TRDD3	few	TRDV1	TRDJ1	CALGETTNTYVLGDPYTDKLIF	TGTGCTCTTGGGGAGACGACAAACACCTACGTACTGGGGGACCCGTACACCGATAAACTCATCTTT
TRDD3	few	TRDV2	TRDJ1	CACDTAGDTKLHKLIF	TGTGCCTGTGACACCGCGGGGGATACGAAGCTCCATAAACTCATCTTT
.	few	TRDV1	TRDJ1	CALGELPPPTRYSYGKLIF	TGTGCTCTTGGGGAACTACCCCCTCCGACAAGGTACTCTTACGGTAAACTCATCTTT
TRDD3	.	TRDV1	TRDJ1	CALGPLARVLNQGDRRATDKLIF	TGTGCTCTTGGGCCCCTCGCACGGGTCCTAAACCAGGGGGATAGAAGGGCCACCGATAAACTCATCTTT
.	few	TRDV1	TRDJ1	CALGETPPTETDKLIF	TGTGCTCTTGGGGAAACCCCCCCCACTGAAACCGATAAACTCATCTTT
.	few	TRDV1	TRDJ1	CALGERVLAYTDKLIF	TGTGCTCTTGGGGAACGAGTACTGGCGTACACCGATAAACTCATCTTT
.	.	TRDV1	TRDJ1	CALGEPPVNWRTDKLIF	TGTGCTCTTGGGGAACCCCCCGTTAACTGGCGCACCGATAAACTCATCTTT
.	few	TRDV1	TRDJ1	CALGEGPPYTDKLIF	TGTGCTCTTGGGGAAGGTCCCCCGTACACCGATAAACTCATCTTT
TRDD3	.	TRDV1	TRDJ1	CALGEQGGIRNDKLIF	TGTGCTCTTGGGGAACAAGGGGGGATACGAAACGATAAACTCATCTTT
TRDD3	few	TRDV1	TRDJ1	CALGELPTPWVYWGIRPDRYKLIF	TGTGCTCTTGGGGAACTTCCTACTCCCTGGGTTTACTGGGGGATCCGTCCGGACCGTTATAAACTCATCTTT
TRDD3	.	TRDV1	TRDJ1	CALGAPPPMLGDPLSDKLIF	TGTGCTCTTGGGGCTCCTCCACCCATGCTGGGGGACCCGCTATCCGATAAACTCATCTTT
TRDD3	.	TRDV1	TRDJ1	CALGEFTGGPHTDKLIF	TGTGCTCTTGGGGAGTTTACTGGGGGACCCCACACCGATAAACTCATCTTT
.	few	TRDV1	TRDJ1	CALGAGGYTDKLIF	TGTGCTCTTGGGGCCGGGGGTTACACCGATAAACTCATCTTT
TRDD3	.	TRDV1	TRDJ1	CALGEPHQAFHLIKYWGMLDKLIF	TGTGCTCTTGGGGAACCACACCAGGCCTTCCACTTAATTAAGTACTGGGGGATGCTCGATAAACTCATCTTT
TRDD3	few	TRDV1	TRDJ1	CALGEPRLPTEGYAPRDKLIF	TGTGCTCTTGGGGAGCCGCGCCTTCCAACTGAGGGATACGCCCCACGCGATAAACTCATCTTT
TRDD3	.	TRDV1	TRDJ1	CALGEITYRTGGYKGADKLIF	TGTGCTCTTGGGGAAATAACCTATCGTACTGGGGGATACAAGGGAGCCGATAAACTCATCTTT
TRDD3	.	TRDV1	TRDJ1	CALGELGPGDTRLIF	TGTGCTCTTGGGGAACTCGGCCCTGGGGATACTCGTCTCATCTTT
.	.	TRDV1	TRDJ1	CALGELGFLPQPYYGGHDTDKLIF	TGTGCTCTTGGGGAACTTGGCTTCCTACCCCAACCGTACTATGGGGGACACGACACCGATAAACTCATCTTT
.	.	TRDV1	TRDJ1	CALGERVRVVKIPLTTDKLIF	TGTGCTCTTGGGGAACGAGTACGTGTGGTTAAAATTCCCCTCACTACCGATAAACTCATCTTT
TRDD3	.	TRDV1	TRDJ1	CALGELALRRGGFTPDKLIF	TGTGCTCTTGGGGAACTGGCCCTACGACGTGGGGGATTTACCCCCGATAAACTCATCTTT